Presented here are 22 T cell receptor beta chains from one specimen sequenced in a study of blood T cell repertoires in COVID-19. Clones were sequenced by immunoSEQ multiplex PCR, and TCRdb holds only the in-frame ones, with some missing. The profile shows about 260,000 clones, around 83% of them singletons. Sequencing was done on a sample of peripheral blood. Source of these receptors: a man younger than 35 with active or convalescent COVID-19.

The chain has TRBV7-8 and TRBJ2-1, with D unresolved. With 5 bases removed from V and 3 bases from J, the gap between germline ends came to 14 bases. The germline V gene has CDR1 SGHVS and CDR2 FQNEAQ. The CDR3 is 15 amino acids. The CDR3 nucleotides read TGTGCCAGCAGCCCCCGCGTCGGTGGCTACAATGAGCAGTTCTTC. This translates into CASSPRVGGYNEQFF.

V usage is TRBV5-5 and J usage is TRBJ2-7, with D unclear. Germline V gene data show CDR1 as SGHKS and CDR2 as YYEKEE (reference sequence). The CDR3 extends over 14 amino acids. The V and J ends lost 0 bases and 0 bases respectively, with 7 bases between them. CDR3 protein: CASSLAVLSYEQYF. In DNA form, the CDR3 reads TGTGCCAGCAGCTTGGCAGTTCTCTCCTACGAGCAGTACTTC.

The V call is TRBV12-3 or TRBV12-4, the J call TRBJ1-2; the D is unclear. The CDR3 spans 13 residues. V lost 11 bases and J 2 bases, leaving 15 bases between the germline ends. The CDR3 DNA is TGTGCCTCTTGCAGAGGGCGAAACTATGGCTACACCTTC. This sequence encodes CASCRGRNYGYTF.

V usage is TRBV29-1 and J usage is TRBJ2-7; 11 nucleotides match TRBD2. The CDR3 has 14 residues. The germline V gene encodes CDR1 SQVTM and CDR2 ANQGSEA. After removal of 7 bases from V and 2 bases from J, the junction contained 7 bases not matched to a gene. In DNA form, the CDR3 reads TGCAGCGGGACTAGCGGGCCCTCCCCCTACGAGCAGTACTTC. Its protein is CSGTSGPSPYEQYF.

The chain links TRBV11-3 to TRBJ1-4; TRBD1 is a possible D gene (5 bases). Trimming left V 3 bases short and J 0 bases short, with 14 bases between. Germline V gene sequence: CDR1 SGHNT, CDR2 YENEEA. The CDR3 has 17 residues. The CDR3 here is CASSFPRGHTTNEKLFF. The CDR3 DNA reads as TGTGCCAGCAGCTTTCCTAGAGGACACACAACTAATGAAAAACTGTTTTTT.

This chain uses TRBV19 with TRBJ2-7; a weak D match, TRBD1 (6 bases). The CDR3 has 13 amino acids. The V gene lost 5 bases and the J gene lost 5 bases, with 13 bases spanning the gap. From germline, CDR1 is LNHDA and CDR2 SQIVND (reference sequence). The CDR3 is CASSLTGPDEQYF. CDR3 coding DNA: TGTGCCAGTAGTTTAACAGGGCCCGACGAGCAGTACTTC. The full variable domain, completed using reference TRBV19 and TRBJ2-7, is DGGITQSPKYLFRKEGQNVTLSCEQNLNHDAMYWYRQDPGQGLRLIYYSQIVNDFQKGDIAEGYSVSREKKESFPLTVTSAQKNPTAFYLCASSLTGPDEQYFGPGTRLTVT.

V gene TRBV10-1 combines with J gene TRBJ2-3; TRBD2 agrees at 16 bases. Germline CDR1 reads WNHNN; CDR2 reads SYGVQD (reference sequence). The CDR3 sequence is 16 residues long. The trim removed 5 bases at V and 3 bases at J, leaving 2 bases unmatched. In DNA, the CDR3 is TGCGCCAGCAGTCCGGGACTAGCGGGAGGGACAGATACGCAGTATTTT. This translates into CASSPGLAGGTDTQYF.

The V gene is TRBV10-3, the J gene TRBJ1-2; D gene uncertain. The CDR3 spans 15 residues. Germline CDR1 reads ENHRY; CDR2 reads SYGVKD. V was pared by 1 base and J by 3 bases, with 12 bases between. The CDR3 coding sequence is TGTGCCATCAGTGAGTATTCATCCGGGGACTATGGCTACACCTTC. Amino acid sequence: CAISEYSSGDYGYTF.

In the case of this clone: One end of the junction varies from germline; a read error may be responsible. V usage is TRBV7-9 and J usage is TRBJ2-7; no firm D call. This CDR3 is built from 12 residues. The V gene's germline CDR1 is SEHNR and CDR2 FQNEAQ (reference sequence). In DNA, the CDR3 is TGTGCCAGCAGCTCCGACTGGTACGGGCAGTACTTC. Its protein product is CASSSDWYGQYF.

The rearrangement uses TRBV29-1 and TRBJ2-3; tentatively, D is TRBD2 (6 bases). Germline V gene sequence: CDR1 SQVTM, CDR2 ANQGSEA. The V end was cut by 3 bases, the J end by 5 bases, with 12 bases between. The CDR3 spans 13 residues. CDR3 bases: TGCAGCGTTGAGCGGGACGGGGGAGATACGCAGTATTTT. This sequence encodes CSVERDGGDTQYF.

The chain couples TRBV6-5 to TRBJ2-7; 11 positions match TRBD1. Trimming took 0 bases from V and 6 from J; bases not matched to a gene: 1. Germline V lookup: CDR1 MNHEY, CDR2 SVGAGI. The CDR3 sequence is 14 residues long. As DNA, the CDR3 is TGTGCCAGCAGTTACTCGGACAGGGGGCGCGAGCAGTACTTC. It codes for CASSYSDRGREQYF.

This clone was counted between two and nine times. The V and J genes are TRBV27 and TRBJ2-4; weak D call: TRBD2 (6 bases). The CDR3 has 15 amino acids. Between the trimmed V and J ends, which lost 8 bases and 8 bases, there was a span of 22 bases. Looked up from germline, CDR1 is MNHEY and CDR2 is SMNVEV (reference sequence). CDR3 nucleotides: TGTGCCAGCCGGAGGGGCGCGGGCTCTGGGGACATTCAGTACTTC. Its translation: CASRRGAGSGDIQYF.

V is TRBV5-5 and J is TRBJ2-7, with 7 bases that match TRBD1. Germline CDR1 and CDR2: SGHKS and YYEKEE (reference sequence). The CDR3 is made up of 14 amino acids. Trimming removed 4 bases from V and 4 bases from J; junction bases left unmatched: 8. CDR3 in DNA: TGTGCCAGCAGCGAGGGGGCCGGGAAATACGAGCAGTACTTC. Protein: CASSEGAGKYEQYF.

CDR3 sequence (DNA): TGTGCCAGCAGCCCCCTAGATAGACCCGGCTACGAGCAGTACTTC. The encoded protein is CASSPLDRPGYEQYF. The J gene is TRBJ2-7, the V gene TRBV7-2; D is undetermined. CDR1 and CDR2 from the germline V gene are SGHTA and FQGNSA. Trimming cost V 5 bases and J 3 bases, with 17 bases left between them. The CDR3 length is 15 residues.

The chain uses TRBV5-4 and TRBJ2-1, with unresolved D. Per germline, CDR1 SGHNT and CDR2 YYREEE (reference sequence). Trimming left V 6 bases short and J 7 bases short, with 11 bases between. The CDR3 is 12 amino acids. CDR3 DNA: TGTGCCAGCACCCCGGGTGGGAATGAGCAGTTCTTC. Its protein is CASTPGGNEQFF.

The V gene is TRBV28, the J gene TRBJ1-4; D uncertain. Germline CDR1 reads MDHEN; CDR2 reads SYDVKM. With 5 bases removed from V and 10 bases from J, the gap between germline ends came to 17 bases. There are 14 residues in the CDR3. DNA for the CDR3: TGTGCCAGCAGTCCCTCCGCAGTTGCTGTAAAACTGTTTTTT. Translating gives CASSPSAVAVKLFF.

The chain links TRBV6-2 or TRBV6-3 to TRBJ2-1, with 13 bases aligning to TRBD2. Germline lookup yields CDR1 MNHEY and CDR2 SVGEGT. CDR3 length equals 18 residues. V shed 2 bases and J 5 bases; nucleotides not matched to a gene: 9. The CDR3 nucleotides are TGTGCCAGCAGTTACCAAAAACGACTAGCGGGGGGCAACAATGAGCAGTTCTTC. This gives the protein CASSYQKRLAGGNNEQFF.

CDR3 protein: CASSLIEVTNEKLFF. The CDR3 nucleotides read TGTGCCAGCAGCTTAATCGAGGTCACTAATGAAAAACTGTTTTTT. The chain uses TRBV7-9 and TRBJ1-4; no reliable D call. V lost 2 bases to trimming and J lost 2 bases, with 9 bases between them. This CDR3 is 15 amino acids long. Germline CDR1 reads SEHNR; CDR2 reads FQNEAQ (reference sequence).

The chain couples TRBV19 to TRBJ1-2; D is unresolved. Germline lookup yields CDR1 LNHDA and CDR2 SQIVND (reference sequence). V was shortened by 3 bases and J by 8 bases, with 16 bases between the two germline ends. The CDR3 has 14 amino acids. The CDR3 region has the DNA TGTGCCAGTAGTATTCCGGGGAGGTCGGTCGGCTACACCTTC. Amino acids: CASSIPGRSVGYTF. The full variable domain, completed using reference TRBV19 and TRBJ1-2, is DGGITQSPKYLFRKEGQNVTLSCEQNLNHDAMYWYRQDPGQGLRLIYYSQIVNDFQKGDIAEGYSVSREKKESFPLTVTSAQKNPTAFYLCASSIPGRSVGYTFGSGTRLTVV.

The V gene is TRBV2, the J gene TRBJ1-5, with TRBD1 identical over 7 bases. In germline, CDR1 is SNHLY, CDR2 FYNNEI. V lost 7 bases and J lost 2; bases outside the gene matches: 5. The CDR3 contains 14 residues. The CDR3 spells CASTDGQGNQPQHF. In nucleotides, the CDR3 is TGTGCCAGCACTGACGGACAGGGCAATCAGCCCCAGCATTTT.

The CDR3 here is CSAGGGGWTGELFF. The CDR3 region has the DNA TGCAGCGCCGGGGGCGGGGGCTGGACCGGGGAGCTGTTTTTT. V and J are TRBV29-1 and TRBJ2-2, with a weak D call TRBD2 (7 bases). This CDR3 has 14 residues. Germline V gene lookup returns CDR1 SQVTM and CDR2 ANQGSEA. Deletions cut 7 bases from V and 5 bases from J, with 17 bases between.

V is TRBV3-1 (or the pseudogene TRBV3-2) and J is TRBJ1-2, with D hard to call. The CDR3 loop spans 14 amino acids. Germline-derived CDR1 and CDR2 are LGHDT and YNNKEL (reference sequence). V was shortened by 2 bases and J by 6 bases, with 13 bases between the two germline ends. CDR3 sequence (DNA): TGTGCCAGCAGCCAAAGCGGTGGGCTAGATGGCTACACCTTC. As protein: CASSQSGGLDGYTF.